This entry describes one T cell receptor (beta chain). Its antigen is unknown. The data are from a study of shared clonotypes between healthy human individuals. Study conclusions and caveats: Clonotypes shared by all four sorted-subset donors had higher generation probabilities than non-shared clonotypes.

Trimming removed 4 bases from V and 6 bases from J; junction bases left unmatched: 4. The CDR3 totals 12 residues. Germline lookup yields CDR1 SGHNT and CDR2 YYREEE (reference sequence). Deep level was the assay's run setting. Here immunoSEQ multiplex PCR was the method, and the copy in TCRdb shows in-frame clones only, minus some. The sample yields about 2 million clones, 95% seen once. The TCR originated in a man between 18 and 35 years old in good health. The chain has TRBV5-4 and TRBJ2-7; 7 positions agree with TRBD1. The sample taken for sequencing was naive CD4+ T cells sorted from blood. Described subset: CD45RA+ positively selected. CDR3 residues: CASSTTGREQYF. The DNA for the CDR3 is TGTGCCAGCAGCACGACAGGGCGCGAGCAGTACTTC.